Presented here are 31 T cell receptor beta chains from one specimen sequenced in a study of blood T cell repertoires in COVID-19 (dated by TCRdb to the early 2020s). The library relied on the immunoSEQ multiplex PCR assay. In its TCRdb copy, this immuneACCESS table keeps in-frame sequences only and misses some clones. Where compared with another copy, unresolved V genes explain less than half of these, and the others have no known cause. This sample lists 200,000 to 250,000 clones; over 80% were detected once. The ten largest clonotypes hold approximately 3.7% of the sample. Sequenced: PBMCs or T cells enriched from blood (not recorded which). These receptors originate from a woman in her twenties or thirties who had been exposed to COVID-19.

V and J are TRBV3-1 (or the pseudogene TRBV3-2) and TRBJ2-7; D is unresolved. V gave up 0 bases and J gave up 2 bases, with 11 bases separating them. CDR3 length: 15 residues. The germline CDR1 and CDR2 sequences are LGHDT and YNNKEL (reference sequence). The DNA of the CDR3 is TGTGCCAGCAGCCAAGAGATGGGCAACCCCTACGAGCAGTACTTC. This codes for CASSQEMGNPYEQYF.

The chain is built from TRBV14 and TRBJ2-7, with D maybe TRBD2 (5 bases). The CDR3 consists of 15 residues. V lost 4 bases and J 6 bases, leaving 19 bases between the germline ends. Germline lookup yields CDR1 SGHDN and CDR2 FVKESK. This CDR3 is CASSPRRAQRSEQYF. The CDR3 DNA reads TGTGCCAGCAGCCCCCGTAGGGCACAGCGGTCCGAGCAGTACTTC.

V usage is TRBV2 and J usage is TRBJ2-7; 13 bases align to TRBD2. The trim removed 6 bases at V and 4 bases at J, leaving 18 bases unmatched. The CDR3 is 19 residues long. Per germline, CDR1 SNHLY and CDR2 FYNNEI. CDR3 nucleotide sequence: TGTGCCAGCAGAAAAGGACTAGCGGGAGCGGCACTTATCGGGTACGAGCAGTACTTC. Its translation: CASRKGLAGAALIGYEQYF. Combining the CDR3 with reference TRBV2 and TRBJ2-7 gives the whole variable domain EPEVTQTPSHQVTQMGQEVILRCVPISNHLYFYWYRQILGQKVEFLVSFYNNEISEKSEIFDDQFSVERPDGSNFTLKIRSTKLEDSAMYFCASRKGLAGAALIGYEQYFGPGTRLTVT.

The chain combines TRBV11-2 with TRBJ2-2; TRBD2 aligns across 9 bases. Germline lookup yields CDR1 SGHAT and CDR2 FQNNGV. J was trimmed by 6 bases and V by 5 bases; bases with no gene match: 7. CDR3 length equals 15 residues. CDR3 nucleotides: TGTGCCAGCAGCCCCGGGAGACTAGCGGCCGGGGAGCTGTTTTTT. Residues: CASSPGRLAAGELFF.

V and J are TRBV4-1 and TRBJ1-6; no definite D call. This CDR3 has 17 amino acids. Germline assignment: CDR1 MGHRA and CDR2 YSYEKL. The V gene lost 1 base and the J gene lost 0 bases, with 10 bases spanning the gap. CDR3 bases: TGCGCCAGCAGCCAAGGGAGGGCAAGCTCCTATAATTCACCCCTCCACTTT. It codes for CASSQGRASSYNSPLHF.

The chain couples TRBV30 to TRBJ1-5; D unclear. With 3 bases removed from V and 6 bases from J, the gap between germline ends came to 15 bases. The CDR3 extends over 14 amino acids. The germline V gene has CDR1 GTSNPN and CDR2 SVGIG (reference sequence). The CDR3 nucleotides read TGTGCCTGGAGCGTTACGGAGAGAGGTCAGCCCCAGCATTTT. Residues: CAWSVTERGQPQHF.

V gene TRBV2 combines with J gene TRBJ2-7; 7 nucleotides match TRBD1. Losses at the gene ends were 3 bases for V and 1 base for J; bases not matched to a gene: 9. CDR1 is SNHLY, CDR2 FYNNEI, per germline. This CDR3 comprises 16 residues. The chain's CDR3 is CASSDYRDRKSYEQYF. In DNA form, the CDR3 reads TGTGCCAGCAGTGACTACCGGGACAGAAAATCCTACGAGCAGTACTTC.

The chain combines TRBV4-1 with TRBJ2-1; 8 bases match TRBD2. This CDR3 has 15 residues. V gave up 1 base and J gave up 7 bases; unmatched junction bases: 6. Germline V lookup: CDR1 MGHRA, CDR2 YSYEKL. This CDR3 reads CASSQAGGPQNEQFF. DNA for the CDR3: TGCGCCAGCAGCCAAGCGGGAGGGCCTCAAAATGAGCAGTTCTTC.

This chain links TRBV4-2 with TRBJ2-1, with 16 bases identical to TRBD2. This CDR3 is 18 amino acids long. The germline V gene has CDR1 LGHNA and CDR2 YNFKEQ. V shed 1 base, J shed 4 bases, and the junction held 4 bases outside the gene matches. The CDR3 loop is CASSQGGLAGGAYNEQFF. The CDR3 nucleotides read TGTGCCAGCAGCCAAGGGGGACTAGCGGGAGGGGCTTACAATGAGCAGTTCTTC.

For this clone: The junction departs from germline at one end; a sequencing error may be responsible. The chain joins TRBV2 to TRBJ2-1; 9 bases fit TRBD2. The germline V gene has CDR1 SNHLY and CDR2 FYNNEI. CDR3 size: 14 residues. The CDR3: CASSGLARYNEQFF. CDR3 in DNA: TGTGCTAGCAGTGGACTAGCGCGATACAATGAGCAGTTCTTC.

This clone was observed a handful of times. The V call is TRBV5-6, the J call TRBJ2-1; 10 bases align to TRBD2. From germline, CDR1 is SGHDT and CDR2 YYEEEE. The V segment lost 0 bases and the J segment 7 bases; nucleotides outside the gene matches: 7. This CDR3 has 16 amino acids. The CDR3 is CASSLGRTSGINEQFF. CDR3 DNA sequence: TGTGCCAGCAGCTTGGGACGGACTAGCGGAATAAATGAGCAGTTCTTC.

The CDR3 region is CASSSIGSSYNSPLHF. The CDR3 region has the DNA TGTGCCAGCAGCTCAATCGGTAGCTCCTATAATTCACCCCTCCACTTT. The chain links TRBV28 to TRBJ1-6; D ambiguous. The germline CDR1 and CDR2 sequences are MDHEN and SYDVKM. This CDR3 comprises 16 residues. Trimming took 6 bases from V and 0 from J, leaving 12 bases between them.

The CDR3 sequence: CASSPNRGPYGYTF. The CDR3 DNA is TGTGCCAGCAGCCCTAACAGGGGGCCCTATGGCTACACCTTC. This chain links TRBV3-1 (or the pseudogene TRBV3-2) with TRBJ1-2, with TRBD1 matching 9 bases. Germline CDR1 and CDR2: LGHDT and YNNKEL (reference sequence). The CDR3 sequence is 14 residues long. Losses at the gene ends were 4 bases for V and 4 bases for J; bases not matched to a gene: 4.

The CDR3 here is CASSRTVTRNTEAFF. The CDR3, as DNA: TGTGCCAGCAGCCGGACAGTAACGCGGAACACTGAAGCTTTCTTT. V gene TRBV7-2 combines with J gene TRBJ1-1, with D possibly being TRBD1 (6 bases). The CDR3 length is 15 residues. V lost 5 bases to trimming and J lost 1 base, with 14 bases between them. CDR1 and CDR2 from the germline V gene are SGHTA and FQGNSA.

The chain joins TRBV27 to TRBJ1-1; 7 positions match TRBD1. Germline CDR1 is MNHEY and CDR2 is SMNVEV (reference sequence). The CDR3 loop spans 14 amino acids. The V segment lost 6 bases and the J segment 0 bases; nucleotides outside the gene matches: 4. The CDR3 protein is CASRTGPLNTEAFF. The CDR3 DNA sequence: TGTGCCAGCAGGACAGGGCCCCTGAACACTGAAGCTTTCTTT.

V usage is TRBV7-2 and J usage is TRBJ2-5, with D perhaps TRBD2 (5 bases). V was pared by 0 bases and J by 5 bases, with 13 bases between. The CDR3 is 15 amino acids. In germline, CDR1 is SGHTA, CDR2 FQGNSA. CDR3 sequence reads: CASSLALAGAETQYF. CDR3 nucleotide sequence: TGTGCCAGCAGCTTAGCCCTAGCTGGAGCGGAGACCCAGTACTTC.

The V and J genes are TRBV19 and TRBJ1-2; D is perhaps TRBD1 (6 bases). Trimming took off 5 bases at V and 4 bases at J, with 14 bases between the two ends. There are 14 residues in the CDR3. Germline CDR1 reads LNHDA; CDR2 reads SQIVND (reference sequence). The CDR3 DNA reads as TGTGCCAGTAGTGACAGGACTGGTGGCTATGGCTACACCTTC. This codes for CASSDRTGGYGYTF.

The gene calls are TRBV18 and TRBJ2-3; no definite D call. CDR3 length equals 16 residues. CDR1 is KGHSH and CDR2 is LQKENI in the germline V gene. V was shortened by 2 bases and J by 4 bases, with 16 bases between the two germline ends. The CDR3 nucleotides read TGTGCCAGCTCACCATCGACCATCAGGTTTCCAGATACGCAGTATTTT. This sequence encodes CASSPSTIRFPDTQYF.

J is TRBJ2-2 and V is TRBV24-1; maybe TRBD1 (6 bases). This CDR3 is 16 amino acids long. CDR1 and CDR2 (germline): KGHDR, SFDVKD. The V end lost 3 bases, the J end lost 1 base, and 11 bases lay between the germline ends. Written as DNA, the CDR3 is TGTGCCACCAGTGATGCGGACAGTAAGAACACCGGGGAGCTGTTTTTT. Translating it yields CATSDADSKNTGELFF.

The chain combines TRBV6-1 with TRBJ1-2, with 7 nucleotides matching TRBD1. Germline-derived CDR1 and CDR2 are MNHNS and SASEGT. V lost 3 bases and J lost 8; bases outside the gene matches: 12. CDR3 length: 15 residues. CDR3 region: CASSESPDRVGGYTF. As DNA, the CDR3 is TGTGCCAGCAGTGAGTCCCCAGACAGGGTGGGAGGCTACACCTTC.

This chain links TRBV14 with TRBJ2-1, with TRBD2 matching 15 bases. V shed 5 bases, J shed 1 base, and the junction held 9 bases outside the gene matches. The V gene's germline CDR1 is SGHDN and CDR2 FVKESK. The CDR3 is 19 amino acids. This CDR3 reads CASSTGGLAGGPSYNEQFF. As DNA, the CDR3 is TGTGCCAGCAGCACGGGGGGACTAGCGGGAGGCCCTTCCTACAATGAGCAGTTCTTC.

The genes are TRBV5-6 and TRBJ1-2; 7 positions match TRBD1. Germline V CDR1 and CDR2: SGHDT, YYEEEE. V shed 4 bases and J 7 bases; nucleotides not matched to a gene: 7. The CDR3 length is 13 residues. The CDR3 loop is CASSEDRVRGYTF. CDR3 DNA: TGTGCCAGCAGCGAAGACAGGGTACGTGGCTACACCTTC.

The chain joins TRBV4-2 to TRBJ2-1; TRBD2 matches 11 bases. Germline-derived CDR1 and CDR2 are LGHNA and YNFKEQ. The CDR3 runs 15 residues. Trimming removed 0 bases from V and 7 bases from J; junction bases left unmatched: 2. The CDR3, as DNA: TGTGCCAGCAGCCAAGATGGGACTAGCGGAAATGAGCAGTTCTTC. Translation: CASSQDGTSGNEQFF.

V gene TRBV5-1 combines with J gene TRBJ2-7; 9 bases map to TRBD1. With 0 bases clipped from V and 5 bases from J, the junction kept 6 bases outside the gene matches. This CDR3 has 15 amino acids. The germline V gene encodes CDR1 SGHRS and CDR2 YFSETQ. The CDR3 reads CASSLAKRDRDEQYF. For the CDR3, the DNA is TGCGCCAGCAGCTTGGCTAAAAGGGACAGGGACGAGCAGTACTTC.

J is TRBJ1-1 and V is TRBV10-1; D remains ambiguous. CDR3 size: 13 residues. V was trimmed by 2 bases and J by 8 bases, leaving 12 bases between them. In germline, CDR1 is WNHNN, CDR2 SYGVQD (reference sequence). The CDR3 region is CASSEGFGREAFF. The CDR3 bases are TGCGCCAGCAGTGAGGGTTTTGGGAGGGAAGCTTTCTTT.

This chain connects TRBV11-1 to TRBJ2-3, with D hard to call. Trimming took 5 bases from V and 6 from J, leaving 12 bases between them. Germline-derived CDR1 and CDR2 are SGHAT and FQDESV (reference sequence). This CDR3 spans 13 amino acids. The DNA of the CDR3 is TGTGCCAGCAGCCCCGTCCCGAGGGATACGCAGTATTTT. Translated, it gives CASSPVPRDTQYF.

The rearrangement joins TRBV3-1 (or the pseudogene TRBV3-2) to TRBJ2-7; 14 positions agree with TRBD2. CDR1 and CDR2 from the germline V gene are LGHDT and YNNKEL (reference sequence). V lost 4 bases to trimming and J lost 4 bases; unmatched junction nucleotides: 6. The CDR3 runs 16 residues. The chain's CDR3 is CASSPRGLAGGYEQYF. In nucleotides, the CDR3 is TGTGCCAGCAGCCCCCGAGGACTAGCGGGAGGTTACGAGCAGTACTTC.

The V and J genes are TRBV11-2 and TRBJ2-7, with D possibly TRBD2 on 5 matching bases. The germline V gene has CDR1 SGHAT and CDR2 FQNNGV. The CDR3 extends over 13 amino acids. Trimming shortened V by 3 bases and J by 3 bases, and 9 bases separated the two germline ends. CDR3 in amino acids: CASSLLRGYEQYF. The DNA of the CDR3 is TGTGCCAGCAGCTTGCTACGGGGCTACGAGCAGTACTTC.

The chain recombines TRBV6-5 with TRBJ2-5; tentatively, D is TRBD2 (6 bases). Germline-derived CDR1 and CDR2 are MNHEY and SVGAGI. V lost 6 bases to trimming and J lost 10 bases, with 12 bases between them. This CDR3 contains 11 residues. The DNA for the CDR3 is TGTGCCAGCAGGGGGGGAGCGGGCCAGTACTTC. Translation: CASRGGAGQYF.

This rearrangement joins TRBV9 to TRBJ2-6; weak D call: TRBD1 (5 bases). This CDR3 contains 16 residues. The V end lost 2 bases, the J end lost 4 bases, and 13 bases lay between the germline ends. Germline assignment: CDR1 SGDLS and CDR2 YYNGEE. DNA of the CDR3: TGTGCCAGCAGCGTCCGACCCAGGGAAGGGGCCAACGTCCTGACTTTC. This codes for CASSVRPREGANVLTF.

Of note for this clone: Other DNA sequences in this sample translate to the same CDR3. The chain couples TRBV12-3 or TRBV12-4 to TRBJ1-2; TRBD1 might be the D (6 bases). The CDR3 spans 12 residues. With 6 bases removed from V and 5 bases from J, the gap between germline ends came to 10 bases. DNA for the CDR3: TGTGCCAGCAGCCTTAGGGGGTATGGCTACACCTTC. As protein: CASSLRGYGYTF.